The next 30 T cell receptor beta chains were all read from a single sample in a study of blood T cell repertoires in COVID-19. Produced via immunoSEQ multiplex PCR; TCRdb's table is partial and in-frame only. The sample has hundreds of thousands of clones; 65% to 90% are singletons. The sample consisted of peripheral blood. The source of these receptors is a human donor in a cohort sampled during active COVID-19.

This clone was detected a few times. The rearrangement joins TRBV7-9 to TRBJ1-1; D not certain. V lost 2 bases and J lost 4, with 11 bases in between. The CDR3 is 14 amino acids. Germline V lookup: CDR1 SEHNR, CDR2 FQNEAQ (reference sequence). The CDR3 spells CASSLRTPGTEAFF. DNA of the CDR3: TGTGCCAGCAGCTTACGAACCCCGGGCACTGAAGCTTTCTTT.

The chain employs TRBV7-9 and TRBJ2-3; TRBD1 matches 8 bases. CDR1 and CDR2 (germline): SEHNR, FQNEAQ (reference sequence). The junction had 8 bases not matched to a gene; V was cut back by 1 base and J by 5 bases. The CDR3 spans 16 residues. CDR3 amino acids: CASSLGGQGAQDTQYF. CDR3 DNA: TGTGCCAGCAGCTTAGGGGGGCAGGGGGCCCAAGATACGCAGTATTTT.

This rearrangement joins TRBV6-5 to TRBJ1-1; 10 positions agree with TRBD1. Germline V gene data show CDR1 as MNHEY and CDR2 as SVGAGI. This CDR3 region has 14 residues. V dropped 4 bases and J dropped 6; count of bases not matched to a gene: 5. The CDR3 DNA sequence: TGTGCCAGCAGTTCTAGACAGGGGGCAGCTGAAGCTTTCTTT. It yields the protein CASSSRQGAAEAFF.

Only one count was recorded for this clone. The chain recombines TRBV15 with TRBJ1-5, with D maybe TRBD1 (5 bases). This CDR3 spans 14 amino acids. Germline V gives CDR1 LNHNV, CDR2 YYDKDF (reference sequence). Deletions cut 5 bases from V and 3 bases from J, with 11 bases between. CDR3 residues: CATSGDSFNQPQHF. The CDR3 DNA follows: TGTGCCACCAGCGGTGACAGTTTCAATCAGCCCCAGCATTTT.

The chain carries TRBV7-9 and TRBJ1-2, with D hard to call. Trimming shortened V by 2 bases and J by 7 bases, and 8 bases separated the two germline ends. The CDR3 loop spans 12 amino acids. Looked up from germline, CDR1 is SEHNR and CDR2 is FQNEAQ (reference sequence). CDR3 amino acids: CASSLMKLGYTF. In nucleotides, the CDR3 is TGTGCCAGCAGCTTAATGAAGCTTGGCTACACCTTC. Complete variable domain (other parts from reference TRBV7-9 and TRBJ1-2): DTGVSQNPRHKITKRGQNVTFRCDPISEHNRLYWYRQTLGQGPEFLTYFQNEAQLEKSRLLSDRFSAERPKGSFSTLEIQRTEQGDSAMYLCASSLMKLGYTFGSGTRLTVV.

V and J are TRBV18 and TRBJ1-6, with TRBD1 matching 8 bases. Germline V gives CDR1 KGHSH, CDR2 LQKENI. Germline trimming cut 3 bases from V and 8 bases from J; bases unmatched to any gene: 18. The CDR3 covers 19 residues. The CDR3 here is CASSPGLGQAATGDSPLHF. The CDR3 DNA follows: TGTGCCAGCTCACCCGGGCTGGGACAGGCGGCGACGGGAGATTCACCCCTCCACTTT.

The chain carries TRBV3-1 (or the pseudogene TRBV3-2) and TRBJ2-4; D might be TRBD2 (5 bases). V dropped 1 base and J dropped 8 bases, with 9 bases sitting between them. The germline V gene encodes CDR1 LGHDT and CDR2 YNNKEL (reference sequence). This CDR3 is 13 amino acids long. CDR3 loop: CASSQAQRDIQYF. The CDR3 nucleotides are TGTGCCAGCAGCCAAGCCCAGAGGGACATTCAGTACTTC.

This chain links TRBV7-9 with TRBJ1-2; possible D gene TRBD1, 6 bases. CDR1 is SEHNR and CDR2 is FQNEAQ in the germline V gene (reference sequence). Trimming cost V 1 base and J 4 bases, with 16 bases left between them. This CDR3 comprises 16 residues. The CDR3 spells CASSLEGDRSVYGYTF. The CDR3 nucleotides are TGTGCCAGCAGCTTAGAGGGGGACCGATCCGTCTATGGCTACACCTTC.

This clone was seen more than once but under ten times. The chain uses TRBV5-6 and TRBJ2-7, with a weak D call TRBD1 (5 bases). Germline V gene data show CDR1 as SGHDT and CDR2 as YYEEEE. The CDR3 runs 12 residues. V was cut by 0 bases and J by 6 bases, with 7 bases left in between. The CDR3 region has the DNA TGTGCCAGCAGCTTGGCCCAGGGCGAGCAGTACTTC. Translation gives CASSLAQGEQYF.

This clone appeared once. The chain joins TRBV3-1 (or the pseudogene TRBV3-2) to TRBJ1-1; tentatively, D is TRBD1 (6 bases). CDR3 length equals 15 residues. Trimming shortened V by 3 bases and J by 1 base, and 12 bases separated the two germline ends. Germline lookup yields CDR1 LGHDT and CDR2 YNNKEL (reference sequence). The CDR3 region has the DNA TGTGCCAGCAGCCATGCCGACAGGAGGAACACTGAAGCTTTCTTT. Translated: CASSHADRRNTEAFF.

This clone was recorded only once. V usage is TRBV5-6 and J usage is TRBJ1-2; D unclear. Trimming pared 1 base from V and 7 bases from J, leaving 11 bases between. The CDR3 loop spans 13 amino acids. Germline V lookup: CDR1 SGHDT, CDR2 YYEEEE. CDR3 coding DNA: TGTGCCAGCAGCTTGTCAGTTAGCCGTGGCTACACCTTC. Translated: CASSLSVSRGYTF.

This rearrangement joins TRBV4-1 to TRBJ2-2; 7 positions agree with TRBD2. The CDR3 has 19 amino acids. CDR1 is MGHRA and CDR2 is YSYEKL in the germline V gene. V was pared by 3 bases and J by 6 bases, with 19 bases of the junction left unmatched. This chain's CDR3 is CASSHSSVGTSDEAGELFF. The CDR3 DNA sequence: TGCGCCAGCAGCCATTCGAGCGTGGGAACTAGCGACGAAGCCGGGGAGCTGTTTTTT.

The rearrangement links TRBV30 to TRBJ1-3, with D hard to call. The CDR3 sequence is 15 residues long. In germline, CDR1 is GTSNPN, CDR2 SVGIG (reference sequence). Deletions cut 0 bases from V and 1 base from J, with 10 bases between. The DNA for the CDR3 is TGTGCCTGGAGTGTACCGTCGAGATCTGGAAACACCATATATTTT. Encoded protein: CAWSVPSRSGNTIYF.

J is TRBJ2-3 and V is TRBV29-1; the D gene is possibly TRBD1 (6 bases). Germline loops: CDR1 SQVTM, CDR2 ANQGSEA. CDR3 size: 14 residues. With 4 bases removed from V and 0 bases from J, the gap between germline ends came to 11 bases. The CDR3: CSVAIQGSTDTQYF. CDR3 nucleotide sequence: TGCAGCGTTGCAATACAGGGTAGCACAGATACGCAGTATTTT.

The chain is built from TRBV13 and TRBJ2-2; 7 nucleotides line up with TRBD1. The CDR3 sequence is 16 residues long. Per the germline V gene, CDR1 is PRHDT and CDR2 is FYEKMQ (reference sequence). V was clipped by 1 base and J by 1 base; unmatched bases: 3. CDR3 amino acids: CASSLARTGNTGELFF. The CDR3 nucleotides read TGTGCCAGCAGCTTAGCCAGGACAGGGAACACCGGGGAGCTGTTTTTT.

This clone was seen a handful of times. The chain links TRBV25-1 to TRBJ2-5; 9 positions match TRBD1. Trimming cost V 4 bases and J 1 base; bases outside gene matches: 7. The CDR3 is 16 amino acids. CDR1 is MGHDK, CDR2 SYGVNS, per germline. The CDR3: CASSGGDREGQETQYF. In DNA form, the CDR3 reads TGTGCCAGCAGTGGGGGGGACAGGGAAGGCCAAGAGACCCAGTACTTC.

The genes are TRBV14 and TRBJ1-1; no clear D gene. The CDR3 is 12 amino acids. CDR1 and CDR2 (germline): SGHDN, FVKESK. Trimming pared 6 bases from V and 4 bases from J, leaving 9 bases between. CDR3 nucleotides: TGTGCCAGCAGAAATCGGGGCACTGAAGCTTTCTTT. It is translated as CASRNRGTEAFF.

The gene calls are TRBV6-5 and TRBJ2-3; TRBD2 agrees at 11 bases. V lost 0 bases to trimming and J lost 7 bases; unmatched junction nucleotides: 6. Per germline, CDR1 MNHEY and CDR2 SVGAGI. The CDR3 consists of 16 residues. The CDR3 spells CASSYSLLAGGHTQYF. CDR3 coding DNA: TGTGCCAGCAGTTACTCGTTGCTAGCGGGGGGACATACGCAGTATTTT.

This sequence joins TRBV7-9 and TRBJ1-1; 9 bases agree with TRBD1. CDR1 and CDR2 from the germline V gene are SEHNR and FQNEAQ (reference sequence). The CDR3 loop spans 14 amino acids. The V gene end was trimmed by 1 base and the J gene end by 8 bases; junction bases not matched to a gene: 5. The CDR3 sequence is CASSLVEGQGEAFF. The CDR3 DNA follows: TGTGCCAGCAGCTTAGTCGAGGGACAGGGAGAAGCTTTCTTT.

The rearrangement joins TRBV7-8 to TRBJ1-4; TRBD1 is a possible D gene (5 bases). The length of the CDR3 is 17 residues. Germline CDR1 and CDR2: SGHVS and FQNEAQ. V was clipped by 2 bases and J by 2 bases, with 15 bases between them. The CDR3 DNA sequence: TGTGCCAGCAGCTTAAAAGGGACTCAGGCTACTAATGAAAAACTGTTTTTT. Translation gives CASSLKGTQATNEKLFF.

This chain links TRBV6-5 with TRBJ2-1; maybe TRBD1 (6 bases). Trimming removed 7 bases from V and 3 bases from J, with 13 bases in between. In germline, CDR1 is MNHEY, CDR2 SVGAGI. The CDR3 covers 14 residues. The DNA for the CDR3 is TGTGCCAGCATCCAAGGGGGTTACTACAATGAGCAGTTCTTC. Translated: CASIQGGYYNEQFF.

The chain has TRBV5-1 and TRBJ2-3; D perhaps matches TRBD1 (7 bases). Germline CDR1 and CDR2: SGHRS and YFSETQ. CDR3 size: 17 residues. V lost 0 bases to trimming and J lost 6 bases, with 20 bases between them. CDR3 coding DNA: TGCGCCAGCAGCTTGGGATTCTACCGGCAGGGGGGCGATACGCAGTATTTT. Translated: CASSLGFYRQGGDTQYF.

The genes are TRBV6-5 and TRBJ1-2; 8 bases are a match to TRBD1. The length of the CDR3 is 13 residues. Germline lookup yields CDR1 MNHEY and CDR2 SVGAGI. The junction had 5 bases not matched to a gene; V was cut back by 4 bases and J by 7 bases. CDR3 amino acids: CASSFGQGTGYTF. Written as DNA, the CDR3 is TGTGCCAGCAGTTTCGGACAGGGTACTGGCTACACCTTC.

This clone has more than one count but fewer than ten. This sequence joins TRBV4-1 and TRBJ1-4, with D perhaps matching TRBD1 (6 bases). Germline V gene lookup returns CDR1 MGHRA and CDR2 YSYEKL. The V and J ends lost 1 base and 5 bases respectively, with 11 bases between them. The length of the CDR3 is 15 residues. CDR3 sequence (DNA): TGCGCCAGCAGCCAAGTCCACAGGGTGAATGAAAAACTGTTTTTT. Its translation: CASSQVHRVNEKLFF.

CDR3 amino acids: CASRGQGATEAFF. In nucleotides, the CDR3 is TGTGCCAGCAGGGGACAGGGGGCAACTGAAGCTTTCTTT. The chain joins TRBV2 to TRBJ1-1; 12 bases agree with TRBD1. The CDR3 sequence is 13 residues long. Germline trimming cut 6 bases from V and 5 bases from J; bases unmatched to any gene: 1. CDR1 is SNHLY and CDR2 is FYNNEI in the germline V gene.

The rearrangement joins TRBV19 to TRBJ1-2; 7 positions agree with TRBD1. Germline CDR1 and CDR2: LNHDA and SQIVND (reference sequence). J lost 8 bases, V lost 2 bases, and 5 bases had no gene match. The CDR3 is 13 amino acids. In DNA, the CDR3 is TGTGCCAGTAGTATAACGACAGGGTTAGGCTACACCTTC. This codes for CASSITTGLGYTF.

The chain couples TRBV13 to TRBJ2-3, with a weak D call TRBD2 (7 bases). Trimming cost V 1 base and J 9 bases, with 17 bases left between them. The CDR3 runs 15 residues. The germline V gene encodes CDR1 PRHDT and CDR2 FYEKMQ (reference sequence). The CDR3 loop is CASSLERGLRGTQYF. In DNA form, the CDR3 reads TGTGCCAGCAGCTTAGAGCGGGGCCTTAGGGGGACGCAGTATTTT.

The chain employs TRBV13 and TRBJ2-3, with 7 bases aligning to TRBD1. This CDR3 region has 16 residues. Germline CDR1 is PRHDT and CDR2 is FYEKMQ (reference sequence). With V trimmed by 5 bases and J by 1 base, 9 bases remained unmatched. CDR3 protein: CASSTTGTERTDTQYF. The CDR3 DNA sequence: TGTGCCAGCAGCACGACAGGGACCGAACGCACAGATACGCAGTATTTT.

The rearrangement uses TRBV19 and TRBJ1-1; possibly TRBD1 for D (6 bases). Trimming left V 10 bases short and J 0 bases short, with 15 bases between. This CDR3 spans 14 amino acids. The germline gives CDR1 LNHDA, CDR2 SQIVND (reference sequence). The CDR3 nucleotides are TGTGCCATTACTCCCACAGGGATGAACACTGAAGCTTTCTTT. Translated, it gives CAITPTGMNTEAFF.

This clone was seen a single time. The chain uses TRBV5-1 and TRBJ2-2; no clear D. V dropped 2 bases and J dropped 2 bases, with 7 bases sitting between them. CDR3 length: 14 amino acids. The germline CDR1 and CDR2 sequences are SGHRS and YFSETQ. CDR3 in amino acids: CASSFLGNTGELFF. The CDR3 region has the DNA TGCGCCAGCAGCTTTCTAGGAAACACCGGGGAGCTGTTTTTT.